This TCR beta chain is drawn from a study of T cell clones after liver transplantation. Turning to the study itself: TCRbeta sequencing after a pre-transplant mixed lymphocyte reaction identified graft-donor-reactive clones, later tracked in post-transplant blood.

Data came from immunoSEQ multiplex PCR; TCRdb stores just in-frame clones and leaves some out. The repertoire includes about 51,000 clones, 86% of them detected once, and around 14% sits in the top ten. Trimming removed 0 bases at V and 5 bases at J, with 13 bases between. Germline V gene data show CDR1 as SGHVS and CDR2 as FNYEAQ. This CDR3 has 15 amino acids. This clone occurred once. This chain connects TRBV7-6 to TRBJ2-5; D perhaps matches TRBD2 (6 bases). The sample here was CD8+ T cells from blood, taken 12 months after liver transplant. This TCR came from a human patient who received a liver transplant. Some T cells may trace back to the graft donor. DNA of the CDR3: TGTGCCAGCAGCTTAGCGAGGCAGGGAGGTGAGACCCAGTACTTC. The encoded protein is CASSLARQGGETQYF.